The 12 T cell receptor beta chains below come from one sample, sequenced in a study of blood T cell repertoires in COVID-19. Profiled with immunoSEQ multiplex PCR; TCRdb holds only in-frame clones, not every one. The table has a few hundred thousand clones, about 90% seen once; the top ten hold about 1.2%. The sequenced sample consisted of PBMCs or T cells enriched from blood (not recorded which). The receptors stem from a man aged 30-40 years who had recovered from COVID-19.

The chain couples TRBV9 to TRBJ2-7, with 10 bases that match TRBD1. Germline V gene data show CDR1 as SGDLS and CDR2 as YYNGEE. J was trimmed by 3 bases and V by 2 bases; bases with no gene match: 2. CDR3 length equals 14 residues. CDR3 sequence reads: CASSVGTGDYEQYF. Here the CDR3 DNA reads TGTGCCAGCAGCGTTGGGACAGGGGACTACGAGCAGTACTTC. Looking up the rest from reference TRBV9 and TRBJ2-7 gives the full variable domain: DSGVTQTPKHLITATGQRVTLRCSPRSGDLSVYWYQQSLDQGLQFLIQYYNGEERAKGNILERFSAQQFPDLHSELNLSSLELGDSALYFCASSVGTGDYEQYFGPGTRLTVT.

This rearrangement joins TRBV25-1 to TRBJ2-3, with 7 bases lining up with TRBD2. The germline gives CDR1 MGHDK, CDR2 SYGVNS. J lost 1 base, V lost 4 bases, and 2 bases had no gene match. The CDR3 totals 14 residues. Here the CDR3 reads CASSGRGGTDTQYF. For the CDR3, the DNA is TGTGCCAGCAGTGGTCGGGGGGGCACAGATACGCAGTATTTT.

CDR3 sequence (DNA): TGTGCCAGCAGACCAGGGGGCTTTAACTATGGCTACACCTTC. Amino acid sequence: CASRPGGFNYGYTF. This chain joins TRBV5-4 and TRBJ1-2; 8 nucleotides agree with TRBD1. This CDR3 region has 14 residues. Germline lookup yields CDR1 SGHNT and CDR2 YYREEE (reference sequence). The J segment lost 1 base and the V segment lost 5 bases, leaving 4 bases of the junction unmatched.

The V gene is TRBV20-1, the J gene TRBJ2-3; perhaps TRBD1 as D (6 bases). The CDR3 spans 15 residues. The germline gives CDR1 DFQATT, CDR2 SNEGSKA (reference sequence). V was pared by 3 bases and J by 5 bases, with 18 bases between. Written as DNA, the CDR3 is TGCAGTGCTAGTCTACAGGGCGGTGGGGTAGATACGCAGTATTTT. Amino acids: CSASLQGGGVDTQYF.

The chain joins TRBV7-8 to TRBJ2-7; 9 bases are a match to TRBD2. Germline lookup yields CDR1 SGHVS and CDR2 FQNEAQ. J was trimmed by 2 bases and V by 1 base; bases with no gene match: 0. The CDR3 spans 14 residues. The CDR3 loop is CASSLVAGAYEQYF. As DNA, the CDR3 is TGTGCCAGCAGCTTAGTAGCGGGAGCCTACGAGCAGTACTTC.

This CDR3 is CASRPGGLNQPQHF. The CDR3 bases are TGTGCCAGCAGACCCGGGGGGCTCAATCAGCCCCAGCATTTT. This chain joins TRBV28 and TRBJ1-5; possible D gene TRBD1, 6 bases. The V gene lost 6 bases and the J gene lost 3 bases, with 12 bases spanning the gap. This CDR3 has 14 residues. Germline V gene data show CDR1 as MDHEN and CDR2 as SYDVKM.

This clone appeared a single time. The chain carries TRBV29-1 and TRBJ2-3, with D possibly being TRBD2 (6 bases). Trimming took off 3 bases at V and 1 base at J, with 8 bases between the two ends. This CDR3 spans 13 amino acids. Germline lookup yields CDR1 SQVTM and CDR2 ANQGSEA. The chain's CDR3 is CSVDGGGTDTQYF. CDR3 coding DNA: TGCAGCGTTGACGGCGGGGGCACAGATACGCAGTATTTT.

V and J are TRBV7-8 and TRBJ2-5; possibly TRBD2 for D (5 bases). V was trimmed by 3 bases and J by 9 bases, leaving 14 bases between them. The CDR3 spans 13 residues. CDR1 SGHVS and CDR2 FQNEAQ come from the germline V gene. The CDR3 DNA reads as TGTGCCAGCAGCTTGGCTACTAGTTTGGCCCAGTACTTC. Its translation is CASSLATSLAQYF.

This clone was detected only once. The CDR3 is CASSVASSEPYEQYF. CDR3 DNA sequence: TGTGCCAGCAGCGTAGCTTCTAGCGAACCCTACGAGCAGTACTTC. The chain carries TRBV9 and TRBJ2-7; possible D gene TRBD2, 6 bases. The V and J ends lost 0 bases and 2 bases respectively, with 12 bases between them. Germline CDR1 reads SGDLS; CDR2 reads YYNGEE. The CDR3 has 15 amino acids.

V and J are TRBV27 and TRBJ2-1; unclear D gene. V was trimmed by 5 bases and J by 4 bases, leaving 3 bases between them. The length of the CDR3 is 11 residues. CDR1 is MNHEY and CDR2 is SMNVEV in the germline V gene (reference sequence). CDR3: CASSLYNEQFF. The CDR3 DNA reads TGTGCCAGCAGTCTATACAATGAGCAGTTCTTC.

In DNA form, the CDR3 reads TGTGCCAGCAGCCAAATAGGGGTGGGGAACATTCAGTACTTC. This translates into CASSQIGVGNIQYF. The rearrangement uses TRBV14 and TRBJ2-4, with TRBD1 as a possible D gene (5 bases). V was cut by 2 bases and J by 7 bases, with 12 bases left in between. The CDR3 covers 14 residues. Germline CDR1 SGHDN, CDR2 FVKESK.

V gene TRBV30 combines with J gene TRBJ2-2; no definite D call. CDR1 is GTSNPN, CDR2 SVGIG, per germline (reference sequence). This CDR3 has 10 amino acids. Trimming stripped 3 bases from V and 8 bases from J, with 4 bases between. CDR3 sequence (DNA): TGTGCCTGGAGCAGTGGGGAGCTGTTTTTT. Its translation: CAWSSGELFF.